This T cell receptor beta chain emerged from a study of T cells in Graves' hyperthyroidism and ophthalmopathy. Study-wide results and limits: Within blood appeared most thyroid clonotypes that had expanded above 0.001.

CDR3 length equals 13 residues. Germline V gene data show CDR1 as LGHNA and CDR2 as YSLEER. V trimming: 5 bases; J trimming: 6 bases; junction bases outside the gene matches: 4. The TCR beta CDR3 regions underwent amplification using RNA transcripts as the source. TCR CDR3 regions were first amplified by RT-PCR with HTBI primers. TCRdb ran MiXCR on the multiplex PCR reads and lists one entry per CDR3 protein. This repertoire shows around 690,000 distinct CDR3 sequences, roughly 20% found once; its top ten account for under 35%. This clonotype was counted between two and nine times. The antigen is undetermined. Ophthalmopathy cases met thresholds of Clinical Activity Score at least 3, NOSPECS grade at least 4 and duration under 3 months. Diagnosing involved the use of clinical symptoms, serum thyroxine and TRAb, thyroid ultrasound and orbital computed tomography.

Sequencing was carried out using blood. The genes are TRBV4-3 and TRBJ1-2, with TRBD1 matching 9 bases. This TCR was sampled from a man aged 25 to 45 with Graves' ophthalmopathy. CDR3 in amino acids: CASSTRTGDGYTF. The CDR3 DNA reads TGCGCCAGCAGCACTCGGACAGGGGATGGCTACACCTTC.